The entry below describes one T cell receptor beta chain. Its antigen has not been determined. No much larger clone exists at a distance of one base, and base qualities are not known. The method behind the library was the immunoSEQ multiplex PCR assay. For the multiplex PCR, a mixture combining 60 forward primers for TCR Vbeta segments and 13 reverse primers for TCR Jbeta segments was used. Amplification of the CDR3 region of rearranged TCR beta genes was performed with a multiplex PCR assay on genomic DNA. On the Illumina HiSeq System, the amplified TCR beta libraries were sequenced as 87-base-pair reads. Per the original workflow: A later analysis counted about 82 million unique TCR beta chains across the 600 to 850 repertoires, and around 9.9 million of these chains were shared by at least two donors. A nearest-neighbor algorithm error-corrected the raw reads and collapsed the reads into unique sequences, merging closely related sequences to remove PCR and sequencing errors. Alignment of CDR3 sequences to IMGT reference sequences was used to assign V, D and J gene segments. Each retained sequence needed at least a six-nucleotide match to both a V gene segment and a J gene segment. Rearrangements were classified as productive when the CDR3 lacked stop codons and remained in frame with V and J, and all other rearrangements were classified as non-productive. CDR3 was defined according to IMGT convention as the region running from the second conserved V-encoded cysteine to the conserved J-encoded phenylalanine. The earlier analysis of 500 to 650 of the donors excluded any sequence lacking an unambiguous match to a single V gene segment. An earlier analysis of a few hundred of the donors classified V segments as functional when productive rearrangements were above 56.7% and as segregating when the standard deviation between donors was above 5%. A statistical classification framework was developed to diagnose cytomegalovirus status using the catalog of TCR beta chain sequences. V and J gene assignment, in a later analysis, came from comparing TCR nucleotide sequences with IMGT/GENE-DB human TR gene sequences. The TCRdist pipeline was used in a later analysis to assign CDR3 sequences and most-parsimonious VDJ recombination scenarios. A later analysis defined each TCR beta chain by its CDR3 amino acid sequence plus V-gene family, and excluded reads lacking a unique V-gene family. To address suspected cross-contamination and a sequencing artifact, a later analysis removed several hundred highly shared, low-generation-probability nucleotide sequences. In a later analysis, a clonal expansion index was calculated for each public chain from normalized within-repertoire ranks of inferred template counts. In a later analysis, generation probabilities were computed using a VDJ recombination model fitted to out-of-frame rearrangements, and the results were checked against IGoR. Hypergeometric tests were used in a later analysis to score TCR-TCR, TCR-HLA and TCR-CMV co-occurrence, with a repertoire-size bias correction applied to the TCR pairs. A later analysis estimated false discovery rates by permuting HLA or CMV assignments 20 times. In a later analysis, co-occurring TCRs were grouped using DBSCAN, with TCRdist sequence similarity added in when clustering inside HLA-allele-positive subsets. Co-occurrence clustering excluded repertoires with fewer than 30,000 or more than 120,000 public chains, plus five with anomalous nucleotide sharing. TCRdb mirrors the immuneACCESS table, restricted to in-frame sequences. Some clones are absent from its copies; in checked studies, under half trace to an unresolved V gene, and the reason for the others is unknown. V and J calls plus clone size are reproduced from that table; the DNA served to infer D and trimming. The sample data list 85,000 to 130,000 clones, and approximately 81% of these were observed just once. Under 5% of the sample belongs to the ten largest clones.

The data derive from a study of cytomegalovirus exposure and HLA in healthy donors (dated by TCRdb to the late 2010s). Regarding the study in general: An earlier analysis of fewer than 750 of the donors reported approximately 260 Gb of sequence data and 117 million unique TCR beta sequences obtained from about 200 million T cells. An early release that covered fewer than 750 HLA-typed donors contained 300 to 350 gigabases of sequencing data and 80 million or so unique TCR sequences. Among approximately 370 genotyped donors of the cohort, an average of about 220,000 unique TCR beta nucleotide sequences was sequenced per donor, of which roughly 17% were non-productive. Along with the approximately 700-subject first cohort, a separate validation cohort of 120 different subjects was used. The number of donors typed differed by locus, with roughly 620-640 for A, B, C, DRB1 and DQB1, roughly 520 for DQA1, about 610 for DPA1, and approximately 470 for DPB1. A later genetic analysis took genome-wide SNP genotypes for 398 of the 666 donors and used that subset as a discovery cohort. Among the roughly 410 genotyped donors, approximately 81% belonged to the genetic ancestry cluster associated with self-reported Caucasian donors. Because of strong linkage in the cohort, roughly five DR-DQ haplotypes were treated as single units for association and clustering. All discovery cohort repertoires had been generated on a single sequencing platform. Donor age, sex, ethnicity and CMV serostatus were collected together with the repertoire data. HLA typing included class I and class II loci at four-digit resolution. Using immunosequencing, the study profiled T cell repertoires from around 680 subjects and related those repertoires to cytomegalovirus serostatus. The study aimed to test whether signatures of past pathogen exposure could be identified by cataloging public T cell receptors. High-throughput TCR immunosequencing, statistical association of individual TCRs with disease status, and machine learning were combined to predict cytomegalovirus infection status. Rather than drawing on any new phenotypic data, the later analysis identified candidate immune exposures from TCR beta sequences and the way those sequences occurred across donors. A later analysis re-analyzed previously published TCR beta repertoires from 600 to 850 donors and added high-resolution HLA genotyping to study TCR occurrence patterns. In an earlier analysis of a few hundred of the donors, high-throughput TCR beta sequencing was used to judge whether each TCR beta V gene segment behaved as functional or pseudogenic. Paper-wide results and their limitations: In vitro tests confirmed that a few of the cytomegalovirus-associated TCR beta chains recognize cytomegalovirus antigens. According to a later analysis, most CMV-associated TCR beta chains appeared to be HLA-restricted, and the HLA associations seemed to be driven largely by CMV exposure. The presence/absence analyses assumed that sequencing depth was roughly uniform across donors, and that assumption may not be true. Most TCR sequences were observed very rarely across donors, whereas some public TCRs were present in many individuals. A further reported finding was that TCR beta sequences accurately predicted the HLA-A and HLA-B alleles for most subjects in the first cohort. Because the 87-base-pair reads could not distinguish some IMGT-functional V segments, including TRBV6-2 and TRBV6-3, those segments were excluded. Because counts were too low, about 17 rarely observed V segments, including chromosome 9 orphons, were excluded from the earlier analysis of fewer than 650 of the donors. The study gave a list of about 150 TCR beta chains associated with cytomegalovirus. This cohort had only TCR beta chains sequenced, and the lack of alpha or paired-chain data limited which features could be detected. Linkage disequilibrium might explain the correlated functional status among segregating V segments, but an unknown experimental factor could not be ruled out. In both the original and validation cohorts, the classifier was reported to diagnose cytomegalovirus status with high specificity and sensitivity. In a later analysis, HLA-associated TCR beta chains showed more clonal expansion and lower generation probabilities than non-associated chains that were equally common. Assigning TCR associations to individual alleles was difficult when HLA alleles, especially DR and DQ, strongly co-occurred. A later genetic analysis associated a missense DCLRE1C variant with V-gene and J-gene trimming of TCR beta chains, and an independent cohort replicated the association. Because some donors lacked HLA typing at each locus, the association tests relied only on the typed subset. It was suggested by the authors that the approach could potentially be generalized to other disease states and immunological phenotypes. In a later analysis, TCR association rates were found to vary across HLA loci, with the most associated TCRs seen for DRB1 alleles and the fewest for HLA-C alleles. Immune exposure information for the cohort was limited to CMV serostatus. Compared with the approximately 600-donor mean, donors in an Asian-associated ancestry cluster had fewer N-insertions in productive TCRs, according to a later genetic analysis. A later analysis associated 15,000 to 20,000 TCR beta sequences with specific HLA alleles at a false discovery rate of 0.05. In an earlier analysis of about 550 of the donors, most TCR beta V segments were observed in productive rearrangements about 90% or about 30% of the time, broadly matching IMGT annotations. The sequencing pipeline was judged likely to have produced a cluster of highly shared sequence variants as a technical artifact. A later analysis reported that several top co-occurrence clusters appeared linked to parvovirus B19, influenza, CMV and Epstein-Barr virus.

CDR1 and CDR2 (MNHNS, SASEGT) derive from the germline V gene. The CDR3 contains 14 residues, cysteine and phenylalanine counted. Here the CDR3 DNA is all that survives: 42 bases in frame from base 1. V drops 10 bases and J drops 0 bases, leaving 12 bases in between. The cohort comprised under 700 healthy bone marrow donors. Cohort members were all nominally healthy when sampled, although unrecorded immune exposures were likely present. The donor tested CMV seropositive, placing the donor among the 290 or so seropositive members of the cohort. A peripheral blood sample was collected from each donor, and TCR beta sequencing was performed on peripheral blood mononuclear cells. Genomic DNA extraction from the blood cell samples was performed with the Qiagen DNeasy Blood Extraction Kit.

Recombination connected TRBV6-1 to TRBJ1-4, with a weak D call of TRBD1 (5 bases match). The sequenced sample consisted of PBMCs. This sequence originates from a female donor in good health and CMV-seropositive. The CDR3 region: CATSGTATNEKLFF. The sequenced DNA: TGTGCCACCTCCGGGACTGCAACTAATGAAAAACTGTTTTTT.